The T cell receptor (beta chain) described here comes from a study of T cell responses to AZD1222 COVID-19 vaccine. Germline CDR1 reads SGHTA; CDR2 reads FQGNSA. The CDR3 has 14 residues. Trimming removed 5 bases from V and 2 bases from J; junction bases left unmatched: 3. Assay used: immunoSEQ multiplex PCR; TCRdb lists only in-frame clones, some missing. The data hold about 70,000 clones, with just over 90% observed a single time. The rearrangement uses TRBV7-2 and TRBJ1-5, with 7 bases identical to TRBD1. Sequencing used peripheral blood, obtained 28 days after the second AZD1222 dose. The receptor was isolated from an adult who received the AZD1222 COVID-19 vaccine. DNA for the CDR3: TGTGCCAGCAGCCTCAGGGGGGGCAATCAGCCCCAGCATTTT. Protein: CASSLRGGNQPQHF.